Listed below are T cell receptor beta chains from one sample, sequenced in a study of beta chain features in type 1 diabetes. Generated by immunoSEQ multiplex PCR, the TCRdb table keeps only in-frame clones and is missing some. The table shows about 650,000 clones, with over 10% occurring only once. What was sequenced was naive CD4+ T cells from blood. All receptors come from a young man with type 1 diabetes. CDR3s include the opening cysteine and the closing phenylalanine or tryptophan. D genes are given only for firm matches. The size field is filled for only some rows; it gives once, few, many or a size class.

d_gene,abundance,j_gene,v_gene,CDR3nt,CDR3aa
TRBD1,-,TRBJ2-1,TRBV7-2,TGTGCCAGCAGCTTAGACAGGGGGGCCTACAATGAGCAGTTCTTC,CASSLDRGAYNEQFF
-,few,TRBJ1-2,TRBV9,TGTGCCAGCAGCCCCCAGACAGAAGGATATGGCTACACCTTC,CASSPQTEGYGYTF
-,-,TRBJ2-7,TRBV18,TGTGCCAGCTCACCACTTGAGGGGCGAGAGCAGTACTTC,CASSPLEGREQYF
-,few,TRBJ1-1,TRBV4-2,TGTGCCAGCAGCCAAGCGACGGATTCGAACACTGAAGCTTTCTTT,CASSQATDSNTEAFF
-,few,TRBJ1-1,TRBV4-3,TGCGCCAGCAGCCAAGATACGGGGTGGACTGAAGCTTTCTTT,CASSQDTGWTEAFF
-,-,TRBJ2-5,TRBV10-2,TGCGCCAGCAGCCCAATGGGGAGCGAGGGAGAGACCCAGTACTTC,CASSPMGSEGETQYF
-,few,TRBJ1-2,TRBV19,TGTGCCAGTAGTGCCCAACCGGGACAACAAGATAACTATGGCTACACCTTC,CASSAQPGQQDNYGYTF
-,-,TRBJ1-3,TRBV5-4,TGTGCCAGCAGCTTCGGGGCCAACTCTGGAAACACCATATATTTT,CASSFGANSGNTIYF
-,few,TRBJ1-1,TRBV5-4,TGTGCCAGCAGCGCCTTCTCCACTGAAGCTTTCTTT,CASSAFSTEAFF
TRBD1,few,TRBJ2-4,TRBV6-5,TGTGCCAGCAGACGGGACAGGAAAAACATTCAGTACTTC,CASRRDRKNIQYF
-,-,TRBJ1-1,TRBV19,TGTGCCAGTAGTGCAACTATGAACACTGAAGCTTTCTTT,CASSATMNTEAFF
TRBD2,-,TRBJ2-7,TRBV6-5,TGTGCCAGCAGCTTGACCGGGACTAGTCTAAACGAGCAGTACTTC,CASSLTGTSLNEQYF
-,few,TRBJ2-1,TRBV7-2,TGTGCCAGCAGCTTAATTCATGAGCAGTTCTTC,CASSLIHEQFF
-,few,TRBJ2-5,TRBV7-6,TGTGCCAGCAGCTTACGTCAGGCCCGTGAGACCCAGTACTTC,CASSLRQARETQYF
TRBD1,few,TRBJ2-7,TRBV23-1,TGCGCCAGCAGTCGAGACAGGGACGAGCAGTACTTC,CASSRDRDEQYF
-,-,TRBJ1-2,TRBV5-1,TGCGCCAGCAGCTTGGTGGGGTCCCGAAATGGCTACACCTTC,CASSLVGSRNGYTF
-,-,TRBJ1-2,TRBV7-2,TGTGCCAGCAGCTCTAGTACGGAAAACTATGGCTACACCTTC,CASSSSTENYGYTF
-,once,TRBJ1-1,TRBV7-2,TGTGCCAGCAGCTCTGGGGGACCGGCGAACACTGAAGCTTTCTTT,CASSSGGPANTEAFF
-,-,TRBJ2-1,TRBV27,TGTGCCAGCAGAGAGGAGGGGGCGGGCTCCTACAATGAGCAGTTCTTC,CASREEGAGSYNEQFF
-,few,TRBJ2-1,TRBV29-1,TGCAGCGTTGGATCCTACGGGGGCCGTTACAATGAGCAGTTCTTC,CSVGSYGGRYNEQFF
TRBD2,few,TRBJ2-7,TRBV27,TGTGCCAGCTATGATGTGACTAGCGGGGGTAACTACGAGCAGTACTTC,CASYDVTSGGNYEQYF
-,-,TRBJ1-4,TRBV11-2,TGTGCCAGCGGAAGGGCAACTAATGAAAAACTGTTTTTT,CASGRATNEKLFF
-,-,TRBJ1-5,TRBV5-6,TGTGCCAGCAGCTTTACGGGGAGCAATCAGCCCCAGCATTTT,CASSFTGSNQPQHF
-,-,TRBJ2-1,TRBV27,TGTGCCAGCAGTCCCTACCCATCCTACAATGAGCAGTTCTTC,CASSPYPSYNEQFF
-,-,TRBJ1-4,TRBV4-2,TGTGCCAGCAGCCAGGGGGGTACTAATGAAAAACTGTTTTTT,CASSQGGTNEKLFF
TRBD1,few,TRBJ2-7,TRBV28,TGTGCCACCGTGGGACAGGGTCCCTACGAGCAGTACTTC,CATVGQGPYEQYF
-,few,TRBJ2-2,TRBV25-1,TGTGCCAGCAGTGAATATTACCCAGGGCCCGGGGAGCTGTTTTTT,CASSEYYPGPGELFF